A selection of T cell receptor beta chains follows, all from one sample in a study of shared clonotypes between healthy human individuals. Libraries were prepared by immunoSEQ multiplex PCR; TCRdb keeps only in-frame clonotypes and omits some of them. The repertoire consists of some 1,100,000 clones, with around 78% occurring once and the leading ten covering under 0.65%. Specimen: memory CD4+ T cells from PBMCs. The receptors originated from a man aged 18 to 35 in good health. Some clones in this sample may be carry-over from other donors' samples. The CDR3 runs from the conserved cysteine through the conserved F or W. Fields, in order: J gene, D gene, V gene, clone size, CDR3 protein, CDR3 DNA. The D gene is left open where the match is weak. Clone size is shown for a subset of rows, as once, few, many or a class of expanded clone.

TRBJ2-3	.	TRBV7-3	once	CASSTGDSGTDTQYF	TGTGCCAGCAGCACCGGGGACTCCGGCACAGATACGCAGTATTTT
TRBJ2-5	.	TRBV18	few	CASSLYQGDQETQYF	TGTGCCAGCTCACTCTACCAGGGAGATCAAGAGACCCAGTACTTC
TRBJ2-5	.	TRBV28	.	CASSGTTGTETQYF	TGTGCCAGCAGCGGAACTACAGGGACAGAGACCCAGTACTTC
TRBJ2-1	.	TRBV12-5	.	CASGLGTLHNEQFF	TGTGCTAGTGGTCTCGGGACTCTACACAATGAGCAGTTCTTC
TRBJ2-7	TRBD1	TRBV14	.	CASKYGTATYEQYF	TGTGCCAGCAAGTACGGGACAGCAACCTACGAGCAGTACTTC
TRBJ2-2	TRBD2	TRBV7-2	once	CASSLSGGNTGELFF	TGTGCCAGCAGCTTAAGCGGGGGGAACACCGGGGAGCTGTTTTTT
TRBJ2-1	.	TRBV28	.	CASSLIRGKQFF	TGTGCCAGCAGTTTGATTCGGGGGAAGCAGTTCTTC
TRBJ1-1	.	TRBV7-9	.	CASSLGAGVMNTEAFF	TGTGCCAGCAGCTTAGGGGCAGGGGTAATGAACACTGAAGCTTTCTTT
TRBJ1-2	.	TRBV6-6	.	CASSYSLAGGYTF	TGTGCCAGCAGTTACTCCCTGGCGGGCGGCTACACCTTC
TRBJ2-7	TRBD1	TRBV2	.	CASNRDRGFFNEQYF	TGTGCCAGCAACCGGGACAGGGGTTTTTTTAACGAGCAGTACTTC
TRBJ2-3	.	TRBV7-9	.	CASSLDPDTQYF	TGTGCCAGCAGCTTAGATCCAGATACGCAGTATTTT
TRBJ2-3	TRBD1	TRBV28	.	CASSEGGAGLTQYF	TGTGCCAGCAGCGAAGGGGGCGCCGGTCTTACGCAGTATTTT